This T cell receptor (beta chain) was recovered during a study of vaccination effects on CD4 cells after COVID-19. Study-level background: The post-vaccine samples were taken, at the median, 72 days after the second dose. Study-wide points: Convalescent patients were few in the study, and early post-infection timepoints were absent.

As for this clone: The antigen remains undetermined.

The germline CDR1 and CDR2 sequences are SGHRS and YFSETQ. The CDR3 has 18 amino acids. V shed 3 bases, J shed 1 base, and the junction held 14 bases outside the gene matches. Using immunoSEQ multiplex PCR, the repertoire was profiled, and TCRdb retains in-frame clones only, with some absent. The sample shows 20,000 to 25,000 clones, more than 70% of them seen only once. In the ViraFEST assay, antigen-specific CD4+ clonotypes were identified by expansion after peptide-pool stimulation. Following a 10-day culture, CD4+ T cells were purified. Participants were vaccinated with two doses of either the BNT162b2 or mRNA-1273 vaccine. The vaccine recipients had no prior SARS-CoV-2 infection, with negative nucleocapsid antibodies. Half-medium changes using IL-2 medium occurred on days 3 and 7.

The material sequenced was CD4+ T cells from PBMCs cultured with HCoV-229E spike peptides, taken after COVID-19 vaccination. The TCR was taken from a human donor who received a COVID-19 vaccine. The J gene is TRBJ2-7, the V gene TRBV5-1; 9 bases map to TRBD2. CDR3 protein: CASSSSITSGLTSYEQYF. CDR3 nucleotide sequence: TGCGCCAGCAGCTCTTCTATAACTAGCGGGCTTACTTCCTACGAGCAGTACTTC.